This TCR beta chain was identified in a study of T cells in Graves' hyperthyroidism and ophthalmopathy. Those patients with uncontrolled infection, other autoimmune disease, pregnancy or lactation were excluded. This clonotype was detected only a few times. Germline CDR1 reads LGHDT; CDR2 reads YNNKEL (reference sequence). V was clipped by 0 bases and J by 1 base, with 9 bases between them. CDR3 length: 15 amino acids. RNA transcripts served as the template for amplifying TCR beta CDR3 regions. The TCR CDR3 was amplified in a first-round RT-PCR using the HTBI primer set. Via MiXCR, TCRdb re-called the multiplex PCR reads, giving one row per CDR3 protein. Found here are about 400,000 distinct CDR3 sequences, approximately 25% of them singletons; the top ten hold around 67%.

The chain links TRBV3-1 to TRBJ1-1; D not resolved. The sequenced sample consisted of blood. The TCR was taken from a man aged 50 or older with Graves' hyperthyroidism. The DNA of the CDR3 is TGTGCCAGCAGCCAAGAGCTACAAGGGAACACTGAAGCTTTCTTT. Amino acid sequence: CASSQELQGNTEAFF.